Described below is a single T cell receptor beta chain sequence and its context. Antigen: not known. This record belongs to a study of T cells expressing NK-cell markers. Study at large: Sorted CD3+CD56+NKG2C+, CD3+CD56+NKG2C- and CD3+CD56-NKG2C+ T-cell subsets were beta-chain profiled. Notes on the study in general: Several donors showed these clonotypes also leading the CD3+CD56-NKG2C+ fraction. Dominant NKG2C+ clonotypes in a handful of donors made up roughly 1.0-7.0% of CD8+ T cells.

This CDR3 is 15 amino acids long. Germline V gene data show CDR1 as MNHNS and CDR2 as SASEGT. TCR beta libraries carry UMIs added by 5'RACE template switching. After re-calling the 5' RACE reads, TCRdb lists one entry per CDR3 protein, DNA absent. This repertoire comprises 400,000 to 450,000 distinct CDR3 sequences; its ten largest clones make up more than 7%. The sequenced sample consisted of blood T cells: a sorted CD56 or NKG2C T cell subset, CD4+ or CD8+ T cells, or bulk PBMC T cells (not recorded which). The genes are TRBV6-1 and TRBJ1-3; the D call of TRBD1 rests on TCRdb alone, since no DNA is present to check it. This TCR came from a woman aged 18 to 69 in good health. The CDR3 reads CASSRDPLSGNTIYF.